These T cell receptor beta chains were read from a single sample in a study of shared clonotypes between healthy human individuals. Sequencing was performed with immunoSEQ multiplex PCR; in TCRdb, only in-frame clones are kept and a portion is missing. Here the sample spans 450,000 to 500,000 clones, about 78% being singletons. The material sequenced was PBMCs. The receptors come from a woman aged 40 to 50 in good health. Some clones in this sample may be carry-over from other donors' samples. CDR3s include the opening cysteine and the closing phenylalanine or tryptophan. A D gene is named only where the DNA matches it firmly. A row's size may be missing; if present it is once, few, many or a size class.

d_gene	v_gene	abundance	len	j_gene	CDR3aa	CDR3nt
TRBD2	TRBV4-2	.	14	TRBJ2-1	CASSQDRGRDEQFF	TGTGCCAGCAGCCAAGACCGGGGGAGGGATGAGCAGTTCTTC
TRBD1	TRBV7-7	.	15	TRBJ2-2	CASRPTGVSTGELFF	TGTGCTAGCAGACCTACAGGGGTATCCACCGGGGAGCTGTTTTTT
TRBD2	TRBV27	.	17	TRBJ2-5	CASSPRTLGGRGETQYF	TGTGCCAGCAGTCCAAGGACTCTGGGCGGGAGAGGAGAGACCCAGTACTTC
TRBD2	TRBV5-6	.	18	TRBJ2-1	CASNSEAAGKSSYNEQFF	TGTGCCAGCAACTCCGAAGCAGCGGGAAAGAGCTCCTACAATGAGCAGTTCTTC
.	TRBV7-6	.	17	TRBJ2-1	CASSLRQGGLAGNEQFF	TGTGCCAGCAGCTTAAGGCAGGGGGGCCTCGCTGGGAATGAGCAGTTCTTC
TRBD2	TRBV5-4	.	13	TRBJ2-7	CASSLPGRDEQYF	TGTGCCAGCAGCTTGCCCGGGAGGGACGAGCAGTACTTC
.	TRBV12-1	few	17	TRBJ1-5	CASRHRDRGFSNQPQHF	TGTGCCAGCAGACACCGGGACAGGGGATTTAGCAATCAGCCCCAGCATTTT
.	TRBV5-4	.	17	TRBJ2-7	CASSLGGGFLDSYEQYF	TGTGCCAGCAGCTTGGGAGGCGGTTTTTTAGACTCCTACGAGCAGTACTTC
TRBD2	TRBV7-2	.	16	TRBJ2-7	CASSLAGLAGAYEQYF	TGTGCCAGCAGCTTAGCGGGTCTAGCGGGGGCCTACGAGCAGTACTTC
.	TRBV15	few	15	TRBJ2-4	CATSRDLLAKNIQYF	TGTGCCACCAGCAGAGATCTCCTAGCCAAAAACATTCAGTACTTC
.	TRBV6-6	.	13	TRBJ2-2	CASSYSAGGELFF	TGTGCCAGCAGTTACTCTGCGGGTGGGGAGCTGTTTTTT
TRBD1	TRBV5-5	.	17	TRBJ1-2	CASSYRDSRLEFSAYTF	TGTGCCAGCAGCTACCGGGACAGCCGTTTGGAGTTCAGCGCCTACACCTTC
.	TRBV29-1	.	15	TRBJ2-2	CSVEPGSGGTGELFF	TGCAGCGTTGAGCCCGGGTCAGGTGGTACCGGGGAGCTGTTTTTT
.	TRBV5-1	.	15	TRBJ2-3	CASSLGGDERDTQYF	TGCGCCAGCAGCTTGGGAGGGGACGAGAGAGACACGCAGTATTTT
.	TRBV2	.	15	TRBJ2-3	CASSDPQGSTDTQYF	TGTGCCAGCAGTGACCCCCAGGGAAGCACAGATACGCAGTATTTT
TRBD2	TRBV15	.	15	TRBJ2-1	CATSRDGTSGREQFF	TGTGCCACCAGCAGAGATGGGACTAGCGGGAGGGAGCAGTTCTTC
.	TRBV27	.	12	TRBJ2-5	CASRGAIETQYF	TGTGCCAGCAGGGGGGCAATAGAGACCCAGTACTTC
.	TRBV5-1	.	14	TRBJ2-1	CASSPVGRGNEQFF	TGCGCCAGCAGCCCCGTAGGTAGGGGCAATGAGCAGTTCTTC
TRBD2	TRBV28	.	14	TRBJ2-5	CASSLGAAGGTQYF	TGTGCCAGCAGTTTAGGGGCCGCGGGGGGGACCCAGTACTTC
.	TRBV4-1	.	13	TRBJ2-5	CASSQEQVATQYF	TGCGCCAGCAGCCAAGAACAGGTAGCGACCCAGTACTTC
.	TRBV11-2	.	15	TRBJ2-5	CASSLEAGPQETQYF	TGTGCCAGCAGCTTAGAAGCGGGTCCACAAGAGACCCAGTACTTC
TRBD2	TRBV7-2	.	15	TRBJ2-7	CASSLRGTSGNEQYF	TGTGCCAGCAGCTTAAGGGGGACTAGCGGGAACGAGCAGTACTTC
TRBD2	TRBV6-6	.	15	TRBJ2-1	CASSLAGGPYNEQFF	TGTGCCAGCAGTCTAGCGGGAGGACCCTACAATGAGCAGTTCTTC
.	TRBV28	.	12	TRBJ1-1	CASSLLNTEAFF	TGTGCCAGCAGTTTGTTGAACACTGAAGCTTTCTTT
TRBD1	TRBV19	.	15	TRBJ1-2	CASSAQGDRGYGYTF	TGTGCCAGTAGTGCCCAGGGGGACAGAGGATATGGCTACACCTTC
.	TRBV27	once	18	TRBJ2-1	CASSHIPGRGGKGNEQFF	TGTGCCAGCAGTCATATACCGGGGCGGGGCGGGAAGGGGAATGAGCAGTTCTTC
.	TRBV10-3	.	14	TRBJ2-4	CAISETGRSNIQYF	TGTGCCATCAGTGAGACAGGGAGGAGCAACATTCAGTACTTC
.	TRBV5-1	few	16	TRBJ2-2	CASSLVGEILGGELFF	TGCGCCAGCAGCTTGGTCGGGGAGATCTTAGGCGGGGAGCTGTTTTTT
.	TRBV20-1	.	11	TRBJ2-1	CSARANNEQFF	TGCAGTGCTAGGGCAAACAATGAGCAGTTCTTC
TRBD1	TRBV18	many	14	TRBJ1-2	CASSLQDRVEGYTF	TGTGCCAGCTCACTACAGGACAGGGTAGAGGGCTACACCTTC
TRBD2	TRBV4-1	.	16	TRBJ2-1	CASSRGLAGVYNEQFF	TGCGCCAGCAGCCGTGGACTAGCGGGAGTATACAATGAGCAGTTCTTC
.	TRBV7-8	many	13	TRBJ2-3	CASSPSSTDTQYF	TGTGCCAGCAGCCCATCTAGCACAGATACGCAGTATTTT
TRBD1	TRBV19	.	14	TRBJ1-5	CASSMGQTYQPQHF	TGTGCCAGTAGTATGGGACAGACTTATCAGCCCCAGCATTTT
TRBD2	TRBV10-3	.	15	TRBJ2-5	CAISDLAGEGETQYF	TGTGCCATCAGTGACCTAGCGGGAGAAGGGGAGACCCAGTACTTC
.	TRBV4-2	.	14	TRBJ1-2	CASSQDQVNYGYTF	TGTGCCAGCAGCCAAGATCAGGTTAACTATGGCTACACCTTC
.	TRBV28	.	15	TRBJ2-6	CASGQVLSGANVLTF	TGTGCCAGCGGTCAGGTTTTGTCTGGGGCCAACGTCCTGACTTTC
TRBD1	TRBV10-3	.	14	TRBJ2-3	CAISTGQGTDTQYF	TGTGCCATCAGTACAGGACAGGGCACAGATACGCAGTATTTT
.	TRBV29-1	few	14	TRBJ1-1	CSAPSNSWEAEAFF	TGCAGCGCCCCTTCCAATTCCTGGGAGGCTGAAGCTTTCTTT
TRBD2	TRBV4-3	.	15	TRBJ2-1	CASSLASTSGHEQFF	TGCGCCAGCAGCCTCGCCTCGACTAGCGGCCACGAGCAGTTCTTC
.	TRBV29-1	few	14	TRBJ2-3	CSVDSPTGTDTQYF	TGCAGCGTTGATTCCCCTACGGGCACAGATACGCAGTATTTT
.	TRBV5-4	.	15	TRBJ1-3	CASSLDGAARNTIYF	TGTGCCAGCAGCTTGGACGGGGCAGCGAGAAACACCATATATTTT